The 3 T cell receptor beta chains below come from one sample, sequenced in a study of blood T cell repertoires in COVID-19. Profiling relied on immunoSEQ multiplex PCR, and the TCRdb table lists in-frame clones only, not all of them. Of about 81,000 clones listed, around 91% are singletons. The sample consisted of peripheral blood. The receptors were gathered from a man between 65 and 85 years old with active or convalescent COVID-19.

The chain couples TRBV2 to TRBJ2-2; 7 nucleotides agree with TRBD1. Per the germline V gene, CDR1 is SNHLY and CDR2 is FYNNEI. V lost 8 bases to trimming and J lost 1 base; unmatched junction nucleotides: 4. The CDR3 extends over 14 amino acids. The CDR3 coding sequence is TGTGCCAGCGATCCAGGGGGGAACACCGGGGAGCTGTTTTTT. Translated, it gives CASDPGGNTGELFF.

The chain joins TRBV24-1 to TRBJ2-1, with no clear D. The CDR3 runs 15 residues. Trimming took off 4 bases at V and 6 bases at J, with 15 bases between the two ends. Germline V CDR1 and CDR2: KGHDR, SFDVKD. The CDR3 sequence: CATSDRAARVNEQFF. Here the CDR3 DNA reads TGTGCCACCAGTGACCGCGCAGCCCGGGTCAATGAGCAGTTCTTC.

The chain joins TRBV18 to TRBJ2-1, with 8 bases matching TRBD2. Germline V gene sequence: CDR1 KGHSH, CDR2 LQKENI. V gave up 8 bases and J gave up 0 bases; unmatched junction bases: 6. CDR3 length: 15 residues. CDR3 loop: CASALAGFSYNEQFF. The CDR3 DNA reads TGTGCCAGCGCTTTAGCGGGGTTCTCCTACAATGAGCAGTTCTTC. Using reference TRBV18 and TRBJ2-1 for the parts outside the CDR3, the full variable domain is NAGVMQNPRHLVRRRGQEARLRCSPMKGHSHVYWYRQLPEEGLKFMVYLQKENIIDESGMPKERFSAEFPKEGPSILRIQQVVRGDSAAYFCASALAGFSYNEQFFGPGTRLTVL.